The subject of this entry is one T cell receptor (beta chain). Its antigen remains unidentified. A read error may explain this, as a much larger clone is one base away. This sample is part of a study of blood T cells in healthy people across ages. Samples each yielded at least 6 micrograms of total RNA. PCR was performed a second time for about 6 to 12 cycles using a sample-barcoded 5' primer and a J-beta primer mix. Each CDR3 protein gets one entry after TCRdb re-called the 5' RACE reads with MiXCR. Among 800,000 to 1,300,000 distinct CDR3 sequences listed, approximately 25% were seen once. V lost 0 bases, J lost 9 bases, and 24 bases lay in between. The CDR3 covers 17 residues. The V gene's germline CDR1 is SGHRS and CDR2 YFSETQ. Notes on the study in general: The fall in TCR beta diversity per million T cells was roughly linear with age.

The sample was also reused in another study, on T cells of mothers and their children.

Material: blood. The chain joins TRBV5-1 to TRBJ2-5; the D gene is possibly TRBD2 (6 bases). This TCR came from a girl aged 2 to 10 in good health. The CDR3 loop is CASSLAPVGRVGEAQYF. The DNA of the CDR3 is TGCGCCAGCAGCTTGGCCCCCGTCGGACGTGTTGGGGAGGCCCAGTACTTC.